This T cell receptor (beta chain) was found in a study of OX40 agonist ivuxolimab in advanced cancers. Study at large: Ivuxolimab, an antibody that agonizes OX40 (CD134), was administered to the patients.

The assay was immunoSEQ multiplex PCR, and TCRdb's table has in-frame clones only and misses some. The data show approximately 74,000 clones, around 86% seen once. This CDR3 is 13 amino acids long. Germline CDR1 is MDHEN and CDR2 is SYDVKM. V was clipped by 7 bases and J by 4 bases, with 13 bases between them. Study-wide findings and caveats: Relative to CD4+ cells, CD8+ T cells on average had more expanded clones.

In its sample, this clone was seen once. Its cognate antigen is unknown. The chain combines TRBV28 with TRBJ1-2, with a tentative D call TRBD1 (5 bases). This clonotype was obtained from an adult with an advanced solid tumor such as melanoma, head and neck, liver or kidney cancer. The material was CD4+ or CD8+ T cells sorted from blood, obtained in a trial of the OX40 agonist ivuxolimab. The CDR3 coding sequence is TGTGCCAGCACCGGGGGAGGCCGCTATGGCTACACCTTC. It codes for CASTGGGRYGYTF.